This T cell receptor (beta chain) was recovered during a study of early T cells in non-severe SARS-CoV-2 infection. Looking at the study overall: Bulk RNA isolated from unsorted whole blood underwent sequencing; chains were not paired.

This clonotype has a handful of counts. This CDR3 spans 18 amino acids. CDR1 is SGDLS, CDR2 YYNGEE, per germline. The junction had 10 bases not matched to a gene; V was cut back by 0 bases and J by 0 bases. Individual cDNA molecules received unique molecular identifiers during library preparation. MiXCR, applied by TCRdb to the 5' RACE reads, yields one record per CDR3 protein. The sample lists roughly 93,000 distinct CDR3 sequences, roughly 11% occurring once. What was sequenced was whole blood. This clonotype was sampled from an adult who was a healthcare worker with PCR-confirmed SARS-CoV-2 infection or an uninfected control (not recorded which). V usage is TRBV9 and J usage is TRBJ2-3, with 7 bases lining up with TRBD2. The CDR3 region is CASSVGVAGRESTDTQYF. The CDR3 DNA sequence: TGTGCCAGCAGCGTAGGTGTGGCGGGGCGGGAGAGCACAGATACGCAGTATTTT.